These 6 T cell receptor beta chains originate from one sample sequenced in a study of T-cell memory formation after mild COVID-19. In TCRdb, the 5' RACE reads were re-called with MiXCR into one record per CDR3 protein. Of 350,000 or so distinct CDR3 sequences in the sample, around 21% were seen once. Material for sequencing was PBMCs or a T cell subset sorted from them (not recorded which). The receptors were gathered from an adult woman who had mild COVID-19 (a few samples of this study predate the infection). Cell type and time point are not known.

The chain links TRBV5-1 to TRBJ1-3; 9 bases align to TRBD1. V trimming: 3 bases; J trimming: 1 base; junction bases outside the gene matches: 5. This CDR3 region has 16 residues. The V gene's germline CDR1 is SGHRS and CDR2 YFSETQ. This CDR3 reads CASSSSGQGSGNTIYF. The CDR3, as DNA: TGCGCCAGCAGCTCATCGGGACAGGGATCTGGAAACACCATATATTTT.

This clonotype turned up a few times. The chain combines TRBV7-9 with TRBJ1-1, with D maybe TRBD1 (5 bases). The CDR3 has 14 amino acids. Germline V gene data show CDR1 as SEHNR and CDR2 as FQNEAQ (reference sequence). V lost 5 bases and J lost 7, with 17 bases in between. CDR3 loop: CASSVTGTRGEAFF. The DNA of the CDR3 is TGTGCCAGCAGCGTTACCGGGACCCGAGGTGAAGCTTTCTTT.

This clonotype was recorded a few times. This chain joins TRBV6-5 and TRBJ1-1; D not resolved. Trimming took off 4 bases at V and 1 base at J, with 13 bases between the two ends. The CDR3 runs to 15 residues. Germline values: CDR1 MNHEY, CDR2 SVGAGI. CDR3 in amino acids: CASSSPAAGNTEAFF. Written as DNA, the CDR3 is TGTGCCAGCAGTTCCCCAGCGGCGGGGAACACTGAAGCTTTCTTT.

This clonotype has only a few counts. The chain recombines TRBV29-1 with TRBJ2-7; a possible D gene is TRBD2 (5 bases). The V gene lost 8 bases and the J gene lost 1 base, with 12 bases spanning the gap. CDR3 size: 12 residues. Germline V gene data show CDR1 as SQVTM and CDR2 as ANQGSEA. The DNA for the CDR3 is TGCAGCTTCCTCCGGGATTCCTACGAGCAGTACTTC. Translating gives CSFLRDSYEQYF.

The chain is built from TRBV5-1 and TRBJ1-2; 10 bases map to TRBD1. V dropped 2 bases and J dropped 6; count of bases not matched to a gene: 7. CDR3 size: 15 residues. Germline assignment: CDR1 SGHRS and CDR2 YFSETQ. CDR3 in DNA: TGCGCCAGCAGCTTCGAACCGGGACAGGGGAATGGCTACACCTTC. Protein product: CASSFEPGQGNGYTF.

This clonotype occurred a few times. The gene calls are TRBV6-5 and TRBJ1-1, with D unresolved. Trimming removed 1 base from V and 1 base from J, with 7 bases in between. Germline values: CDR1 MNHEY, CDR2 SVGAGI. The CDR3 is made up of 14 amino acids. The CDR3 reads CASSYLAPNTEAFF. The CDR3 region has the DNA TGTGCCAGCAGTTACTTGGCCCCGAACACTGAAGCTTTCTTT.